Presented here are 23 T cell receptor beta chains from one specimen sequenced in a study of shared clonotypes between healthy human individuals (dated by TCRdb to the early 2020s). Library preparation was by the immunoSEQ multiplex PCR assay. TCRdb carries this immuneACCESS record with in-frame sequences only. Its versions omit some clonotypes, under half of them owing to an unresolved V gene in the studies checked, with the rest unexplained. The sample table shows around 500,000 clones, and around 79% are seen once. The ten biggest clones cover 12% of the sample. Specimen: PBMCs. These receptors were obtained from a woman aged 40 to 49 in good health. Some clones in this sample may be carry-over from other donors' samples.

The chain carries TRBV5-4 and TRBJ2-4; 8 bases are shared with TRBD2. Germline V lookup: CDR1 SGHNT, CDR2 YYREEE (reference sequence). This CDR3 is built from 18 residues. The trim removed 4 bases at V and 1 base at J, leaving 13 bases unmatched. The CDR3: CASSLRVAGLRAKNIQYF. The CDR3 DNA reads as TGTGCCAGCAGCCTGAGAGTAGCGGGACTCCGTGCCAAAAACATTCAGTACTTC.

The sample holds a few counts of this clone. J is TRBJ1-4 and V is TRBV5-1; TRBD1 matches 10 bases. Germline-derived CDR1 and CDR2 are SGHRS and YFSETQ. The CDR3 sequence is 15 residues long. V shed 0 bases, J shed 8 bases, and the junction held 4 bases outside the gene matches. Here the CDR3 reads CASSLAGTGEEKLFF. Written as DNA, the CDR3 is TGCGCCAGCAGCTTGGCCGGGACAGGGGAAGAAAAACTGTTTTTT.

This clone showed up just a few times. V is TRBV27 and J is TRBJ2-3, with 10 bases fitting TRBD2. The trim removed 2 bases at V and 6 bases at J, leaving 8 bases unmatched. CDR1 is MNHEY and CDR2 is SMNVEV in the germline V gene (reference sequence). The CDR3 is 16 amino acids. Here the CDR3 DNA reads TGTGCCAGCAGTTTAAGAGCGGGAGGGCCATGGGATACGCAGTATTTT. It encodes CASSLRAGGPWDTQYF.

The gene calls are TRBV7-7 and TRBJ2-5, with D unresolved. V was clipped by 3 bases and J by 4 bases, with 6 bases between them. CDR3 length: 12 residues. The germline CDR1 and CDR2 sequences are SSHAT and FNYEAQ (reference sequence). CDR3 sequence reads: CASSFKGETQYF. The CDR3 coding sequence is TGTGCCAGCAGCTTTAAGGGAGAGACCCAGTACTTC.

The V call is TRBV7-9, the J call TRBJ2-7; 12 bases are shared with TRBD2. The CDR3 is made up of 15 amino acids. CDR1 is SEHNR and CDR2 is FQNEAQ in the germline V gene (reference sequence). With V trimmed by 3 bases and J by 3 bases, 3 bases remained unmatched. CDR3 region: CASSLTSGSVYEQYF. The CDR3, as DNA: TGTGCCAGCAGCTTGACTAGCGGGAGTGTCTACGAGCAGTACTTC.

The CDR3 bases are TGTGCCAGCAGCCCCGGGGCTGGCCCCTACGAGCAGTACTTC. Translating gives CASSPGAGPYEQYF. The chain links TRBV6-1 to TRBJ2-5; D possibly matches TRBD1 or TRBD2 (5 bases each). With the DNA end fitting TRBJ2-7 better, the J assignment may be wrong. CDR3 length: 14 residues. Germline assignment: CDR1 MNHNS and CDR2 SASEGT.

The gene calls are TRBV19 and TRBJ1-4, with TRBD1 matching 8 bases. The ends lost 8 bases at V and 4 bases at J; junction bases unmatched: 3. The CDR3 runs to 13 residues. Per the germline V gene, CDR1 is LNHDA and CDR2 is SQIVND (reference sequence). The CDR3 region has the DNA TGTGCCAGTGCCGACAGGGGTAATGAAAAACTGTTTTTT. Translated: CASADRGNEKLFF.

The chain carries TRBV5-1 and TRBJ2-3; D might be TRBD1 (6 bases). The CDR3 length is 15 residues. Trimming took 0 bases from V and 5 from J, leaving 13 bases between them. Germline lookup yields CDR1 SGHRS and CDR2 YFSETQ. The CDR3 DNA follows: TGCGCCAGCAGCTTGGGGCAGGGGACGGGAGATACGCAGTATTTT. It specifies CASSLGQGTGDTQYF.

The rearrangement joins TRBV28 to TRBJ2-7, with D tentatively TRBD1 (6 bases). The CDR3 loop spans 14 amino acids. Germline V gene lookup returns CDR1 MDHEN and CDR2 SYDVKM. Trimming removed 0 bases from V and 3 bases from J, with 9 bases in between. CDR3 sequence: CASSLWGQIYEQYF. The CDR3, as DNA: TGTGCCAGCAGTTTATGGGGACAAATCTACGAGCAGTACTTC.

The chain recombines TRBV5-1 with TRBJ2-1, with TRBD2 identical over 13 bases. Germline values: CDR1 SGHRS, CDR2 YFSETQ. V was clipped by 4 bases and J by 4 bases; unmatched bases: 5. CDR3 length: 16 residues. The CDR3 nucleotides read TGCGCCAGCAGCCCAAGGACTAGCGGGAGTTACAATGAGCAGTTCTTC. Residues: CASSPRTSGSYNEQFF.

In its sample, this clone was seen a few times. This sequence joins TRBV10-2 and TRBJ2-7; 12 bases are shared with TRBD2. Germline V gene sequence: CDR1 WSHSY, CDR2 SAAADI. This CDR3 is 16 amino acids long. The junction had 4 bases not matched to a gene; V was cut back by 2 bases and J by 2 bases. Written as DNA, the CDR3 is TGCGCCAGCAGTGAGGGACTAGCGGGACGAACCTACGAGCAGTACTTC. Protein sequence: CASSEGLAGRTYEQYF.

This sequence joins TRBV11-2 and TRBJ2-3, with 8 positions matching TRBD1. V was pared by 5 bases and J by 7 bases, with 8 bases of the junction left unmatched. This CDR3 contains 14 residues. Germline lookup yields CDR1 SGHAT and CDR2 FQNNGV. CDR3 residues: CASSARTGSNTQYF. The CDR3 DNA reads as TGTGCCAGCAGCGCAAGGACAGGGAGTAATACGCAGTATTTT. Full variable domain (rest looked up from reference TRBV11-2 and TRBJ2-3): EAGVAQSPRYKIIEKRQSVAFWCNPISGHATLYWYQQILGQGPKLLIQFQNNGVVDDSQLPKDRFSAERLKGVDSTLKIQPAKLEDSAVYLCASSARTGSNTQYFGPGTRLTVL.

In regard to this clone: A much larger clonotype is one base distant, so this may be a read error. The chain recombines TRBV11-2 with TRBJ2-2, with a tentative D call TRBD1 (5 bases). The CDR3 loop spans 13 amino acids. Trimming pared 6 bases from V and 1 base from J, leaving 6 bases between. The germline V gene encodes CDR1 SGHAT and CDR2 FQNNGV. CDR3 DNA sequence: TGTGCCAGCAGAACAGGGAACACCGGGGAGCTGTTTTTT. Protein: CASRTGNTGELFF.

The rearrangement joins TRBV6-1 to TRBJ2-1; D not resolved. From germline, CDR1 is MNHNS and CDR2 SASEGT. The length of the CDR3 is 11 residues. Trimming cost V 2 bases and J 10 bases, with 6 bases left between them. CDR3 in DNA: TGTGCCAGCAGTGAACCATTCGAGCAGTTCTTC. The encoded protein is CASSEPFEQFF.

A few counts support this clone. Additional DNA sequences in this sample encode the identical CDR3. The V and J genes are TRBV19 and TRBJ1-1, with TRBD1 matching 7 bases. Germline lookup yields CDR1 LNHDA and CDR2 SQIVND (reference sequence). V lost 4 bases and J lost 4; bases outside the gene matches: 3. The CDR3 has 13 residues. CDR3 bases: TGTGCCAGTAGTACTCAGGGGGGCACTGAAGCTTTCTTT. Translating it yields CASSTQGGTEAFF.

A single count supports this clone. The chain is built from TRBV5-1 and TRBJ2-1, with TRBD2 matching over 11 bases. Germline loops: CDR1 SGHRS, CDR2 YFSETQ. This CDR3 has 15 amino acids. Losses at the gene ends were 4 bases for V and 6 bases for J; bases not matched to a gene: 6. The CDR3 loop reads CASSSGTSGANEQFF. The DNA for the CDR3 is TGCGCCAGCAGCAGCGGGACTAGCGGAGCCAATGAGCAGTTCTTC.

V is TRBV9 and J is TRBJ1-1, with D possibly matching TRBD1 (6 bases). The V gene's germline CDR1 is SGDLS and CDR2 YYNGEE. V was pared by 4 bases and J by 1 base, with 14 bases between. CDR3 size: 15 residues. CDR3 DNA sequence: TGTGCCAGCAGCACCCTAACAGGGTCGAACACTGAAGCTTTCTTT. This sequence encodes CASSTLTGSNTEAFF. The complete variable domain, with remaining parts taken from reference TRBV9 and TRBJ1-1, reads DSGVTQTPKHLITATGQRVTLRCSPRSGDLSVYWYQQSLDQGLQFLIQYYNGEERAKGNILERFSAQQFPDLHSELNLSSLELGDSALYFCASSTLTGSNTEAFFGQGTRLTVV.

The chain uses TRBV28 and TRBJ2-7; a weak D match, TRBD1 (5 bases). The CDR3 has 14 amino acids. The germline CDR1 and CDR2 sequences are MDHEN and SYDVKM. V was trimmed by 6 bases and J by 9 bases, leaving 21 bases between them. CDR3 DNA sequence: TGTGCCAGCAGGTCAAACAGGTCCCCTATTTCGCAGTACTTC. Its protein product is CASRSNRSPISQYF.

The chain links TRBV28 to TRBJ2-2; the D call may be TRBD1 or TRBD2 (5 bases each). Germline CDR1 MDHEN, CDR2 SYDVKM. The CDR3 has 15 amino acids. Trimming took off 6 bases at V and 7 bases at J, with 18 bases between the two ends. CDR3 sequence: CASRHPGPLSGELFF. The CDR3 DNA reads as TGTGCCAGCAGACATCCGGGACCTCTGAGCGGGGAGCTGTTTTTT. The complete variable domain, with remaining parts taken from reference TRBV28 and TRBJ2-2, reads DVKVTQSSRYLVKRTGEKVFLECVQDMDHENMFWYRQDPGLGLRLIYFSYDVKMKEKGDIPEGYSVSREKKERFSLILESASTNQTSMYLCASRHPGPLSGELFFGEGSRLTVL.

DNA of the CDR3: TGTGCCAGCAGCTTAAGGACGGACGGGGAGCTGTTTTTT. Its protein product is CASSLRTDGELFF. The chain employs TRBV11-1 and TRBJ2-2; D is uncertain. V gave up 2 bases and J gave up 7 bases, with 8 bases separating them. Germline V gives CDR1 SGHAT, CDR2 FQDESV (reference sequence). The CDR3 loop spans 13 amino acids.

The V gene is TRBV27, the J gene TRBJ2-3; 11 bases line up with TRBD2. CDR3 length equals 15 residues. V lost 8 bases, J lost 2 bases, and 6 bases stayed unmatched. Germline-derived CDR1 and CDR2 are MNHEY and SMNVEV (reference sequence). CDR3 nucleotide sequence: TGTGCCAGCCGATTGACTAGCGGGGACACAGATACGCAGTATTTT. Protein product: CASRLTSGDTDTQYF.

This clone showed up just a few times. CDR3 sequence reads: CASSLSTGHGELFF. In DNA, the CDR3 is TGTGCCAGCAGCTTATCTACAGGGCACGGGGAGCTGTTTTTT. The V call is TRBV7-3, the J call TRBJ2-2; weak D call: TRBD1 (6 bases). CDR3 length: 14 residues. V lost 2 bases, J lost 7 bases, and 11 bases lay in between. In germline, CDR1 is SGHTA, CDR2 FQGTGA.

This clone was observed a few times. The chain carries TRBV28 and TRBJ1-1; 7 positions match TRBD1. The V segment lost 5 bases and the J segment 0 bases; nucleotides outside the gene matches: 9. The CDR3 covers 16 residues. Germline V gives CDR1 MDHEN, CDR2 SYDVKM. The CDR3 nucleotides are TGTGCCAGCAGTGAGAACAGGGGAGGGATGAACACTGAAGCTTTCTTT. Translation gives CASSENRGGMNTEAFF.